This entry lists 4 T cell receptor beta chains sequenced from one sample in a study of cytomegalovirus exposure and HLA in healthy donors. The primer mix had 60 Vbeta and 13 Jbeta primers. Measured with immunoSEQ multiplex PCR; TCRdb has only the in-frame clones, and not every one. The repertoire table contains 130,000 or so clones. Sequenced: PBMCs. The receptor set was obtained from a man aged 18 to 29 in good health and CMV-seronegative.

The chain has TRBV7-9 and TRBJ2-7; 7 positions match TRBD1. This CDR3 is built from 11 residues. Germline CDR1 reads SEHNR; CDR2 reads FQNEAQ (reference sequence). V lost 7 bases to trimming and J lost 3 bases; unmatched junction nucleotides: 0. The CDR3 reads CASTGGYEQYF. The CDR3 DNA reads TGTGCCAGCACAGGGGGCTACGAGCAGTACTTC. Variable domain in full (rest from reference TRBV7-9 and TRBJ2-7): DTGVSQNPRHKITKRGQNVTFRCDPISEHNRLYWYRQTLGQGPEFLTYFQNEAQLEKSRLLSDRFSAERPKGSFSTLEIQRTEQGDSAMYLCASTGGYEQYFGPGTRLTVT.

The CDR3: CASSLPGQNPQPQHF. CDR3 in DNA: TGTGCCAGCAGCTTACCGGGACAGAATCCCCAGCCCCAGCATTTT. The chain joins TRBV7-2 to TRBJ1-5, with TRBD1 identical over 7 bases. The germline V gene encodes CDR1 SGHTA and CDR2 FQGNSA. Unmatched junction bases numbered 8, after V lost 2 bases and J lost 7 bases. CDR3 length: 15 residues.

The CDR3 sequence: CASSDGSGGTDTQYF. The DNA of the CDR3 is TGTGCCAGCAGTGACGGGAGCGGGGGCACAGATACGCAGTATTTT. V usage is TRBV6-4 and J usage is TRBJ2-3, with 7 nucleotides matching TRBD2. Germline-derived CDR1 and CDR2 are MRHNA and SNTAGT. Trimming at V came to 2 bases and at J to 1 base, leaving 3 bases not matched to a gene. This CDR3 spans 15 amino acids.

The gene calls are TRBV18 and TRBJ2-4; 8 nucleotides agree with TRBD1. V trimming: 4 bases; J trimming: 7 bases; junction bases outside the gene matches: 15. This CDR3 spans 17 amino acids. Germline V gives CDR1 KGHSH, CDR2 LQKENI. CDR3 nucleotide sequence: TGTGCCAGCTCACGGGACCCGACAGGGGCGGTTGGTAACATTCAGTACTTC. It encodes CASSRDPTGAVGNIQYF.